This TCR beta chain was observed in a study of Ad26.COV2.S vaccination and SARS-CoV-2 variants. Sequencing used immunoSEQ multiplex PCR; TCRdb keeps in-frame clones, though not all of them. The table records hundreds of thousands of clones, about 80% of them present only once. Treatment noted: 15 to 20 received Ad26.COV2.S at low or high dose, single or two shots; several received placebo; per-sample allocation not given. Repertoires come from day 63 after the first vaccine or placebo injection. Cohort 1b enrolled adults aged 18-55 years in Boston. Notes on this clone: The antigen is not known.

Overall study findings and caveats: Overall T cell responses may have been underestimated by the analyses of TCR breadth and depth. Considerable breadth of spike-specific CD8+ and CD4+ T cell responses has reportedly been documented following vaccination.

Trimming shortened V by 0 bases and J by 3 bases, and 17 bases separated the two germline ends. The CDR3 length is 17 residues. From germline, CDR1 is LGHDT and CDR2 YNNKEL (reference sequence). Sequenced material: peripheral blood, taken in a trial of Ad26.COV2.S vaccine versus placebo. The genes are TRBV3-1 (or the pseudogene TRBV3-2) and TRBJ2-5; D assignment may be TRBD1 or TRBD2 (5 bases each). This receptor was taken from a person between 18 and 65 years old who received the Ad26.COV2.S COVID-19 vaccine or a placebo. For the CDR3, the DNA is TGTGCCAGCAGCCAAGATGCACTAGGGGAGCCCGAAGAGACCCAGTACTTC. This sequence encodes CASSQDALGEPEETQYF.